What follows is one TCR beta chain and its context. Its antigen remains unidentified. This CDR3 is 14 amino acids long. Germline CDR1 and CDR2: MNHNS and SASEGT. Trimming left V 5 bases short and J 7 bases short, with 15 bases between. The data originate from a study of OX40 agonist ivuxolimab in advanced cancers. Study background: Of mixed ages from about 20 to 80 and averaging about 60 years, the group was roughly 85% male. The study reported partial responses in three patients: one hepatocellular carcinoma, two cutaneous melanoma. General study findings and limits: Patients with a partial response at 0.1-3.0 mg/kg had among the lowest clonal expansion.

Clones were read by immunoSEQ multiplex PCR, and TCRdb kept only the in-frame ones, dropping some. The sample has about 80,000 clones; about four fifths are singletons. The sequence was obtained from an adult with an advanced solid tumor such as melanoma, head and neck, liver or kidney cancer. This rearrangement joins TRBV6-1 to TRBJ1-5; D is unclear. Sequencing was performed on CD4+ or CD8+ T cells sorted from blood, taken in a trial of the OX40 agonist ivuxolimab. The chain's CDR3 is CASSSKGGYQPQHF. CDR3 bases: TGTGCCAGCAGTTCCAAAGGCGGGTACCAGCCCCAGCATTTT.